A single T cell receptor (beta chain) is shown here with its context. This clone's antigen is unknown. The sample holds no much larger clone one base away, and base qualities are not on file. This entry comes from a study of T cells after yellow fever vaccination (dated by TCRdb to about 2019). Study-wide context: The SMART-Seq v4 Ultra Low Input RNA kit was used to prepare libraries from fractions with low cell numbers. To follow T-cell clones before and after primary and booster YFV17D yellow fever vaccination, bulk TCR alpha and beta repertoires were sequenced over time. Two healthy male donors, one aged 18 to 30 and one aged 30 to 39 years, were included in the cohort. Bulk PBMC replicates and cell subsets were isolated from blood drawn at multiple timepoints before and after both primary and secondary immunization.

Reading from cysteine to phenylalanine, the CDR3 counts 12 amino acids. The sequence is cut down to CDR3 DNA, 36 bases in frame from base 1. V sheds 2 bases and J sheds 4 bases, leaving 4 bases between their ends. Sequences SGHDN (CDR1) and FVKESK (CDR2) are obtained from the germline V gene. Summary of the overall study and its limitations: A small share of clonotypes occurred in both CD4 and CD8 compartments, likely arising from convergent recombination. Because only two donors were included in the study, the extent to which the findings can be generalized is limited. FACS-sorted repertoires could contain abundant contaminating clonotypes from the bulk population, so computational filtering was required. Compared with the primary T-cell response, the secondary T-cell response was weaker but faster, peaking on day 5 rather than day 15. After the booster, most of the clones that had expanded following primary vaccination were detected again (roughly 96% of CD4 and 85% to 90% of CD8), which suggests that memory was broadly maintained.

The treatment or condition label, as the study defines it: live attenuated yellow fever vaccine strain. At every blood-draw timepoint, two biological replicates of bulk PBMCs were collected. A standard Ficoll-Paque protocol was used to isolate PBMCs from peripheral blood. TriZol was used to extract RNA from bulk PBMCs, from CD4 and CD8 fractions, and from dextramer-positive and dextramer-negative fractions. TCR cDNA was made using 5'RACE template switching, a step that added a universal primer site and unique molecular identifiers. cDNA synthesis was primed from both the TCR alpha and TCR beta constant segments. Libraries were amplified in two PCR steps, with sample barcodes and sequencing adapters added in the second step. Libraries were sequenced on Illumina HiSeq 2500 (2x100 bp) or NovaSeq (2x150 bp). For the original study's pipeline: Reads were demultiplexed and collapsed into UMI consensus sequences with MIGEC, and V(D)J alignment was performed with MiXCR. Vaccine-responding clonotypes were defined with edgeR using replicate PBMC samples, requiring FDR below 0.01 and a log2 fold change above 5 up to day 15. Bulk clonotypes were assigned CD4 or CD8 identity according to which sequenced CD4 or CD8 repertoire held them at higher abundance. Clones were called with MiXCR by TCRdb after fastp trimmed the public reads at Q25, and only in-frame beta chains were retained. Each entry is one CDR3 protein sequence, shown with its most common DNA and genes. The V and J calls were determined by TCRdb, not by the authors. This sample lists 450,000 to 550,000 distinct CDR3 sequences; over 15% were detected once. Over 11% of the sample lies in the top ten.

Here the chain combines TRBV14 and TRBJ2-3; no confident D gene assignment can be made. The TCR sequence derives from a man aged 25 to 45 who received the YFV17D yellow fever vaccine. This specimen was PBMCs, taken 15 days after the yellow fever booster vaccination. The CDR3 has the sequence CASSQIPDTQYF. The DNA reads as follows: TGTGCCAGCAGCCAAATTCCAGATACGCAGTATTTT.